A selection of T cell receptor beta chains follows, all from one sample in a study of blood T cell repertoires in COVID-19. The table came from immunoSEQ multiplex PCR; TCRdb's copy has only in-frame clones and leaves some out. The profile shows under 150,000 clones, 65% to 85% of them singletons. The sample taken for sequencing was peripheral blood. The receptors were gathered from a man over 45 with active or convalescent COVID-19. The CDR3 runs from the conserved cysteine through the conserved F or W. The D gene is left open where the match is weak. Size is stated for part of the rows, as once, few or many counts, or as a class when the clone is expanded.

>TRBD1|NA|TRBJ2-3|TRBV13
TGTGCCAGCAGCGCCTATCAGGGGGCCAGAGATACGCAGTATTTT
CASSAYQGARDTQYF
>NA|NA|TRBJ2-5|TRBV2
TGTGCCAGCAGCCAAGGGGTGGCAACCGAGACCCAGTACTTC
CASSQGVATETQYF
>TRBD1|NA|TRBJ2-7|TRBV6-5
TGTGCCAGCAGGGAGGTCTGGACAGGACAGCAGTACTTC
CASREVWTGQQYF
>NA|NA|TRBJ1-2|TRBV9
TGTGCCAGCAGCGTTTCGGACAAGGCTGTTGGCTACACCTTC
CASSVSDKAVGYTF
>NA|NA|TRBJ2-1|TRBV20-1
TGCAGTGCTAGAGGTTTTAGTGAGCAGTTCTTC
CSARGFSEQFF
>TRBD1|NA|TRBJ2-2|TRBV4-1
TGCGCCAGCAGCCAAGTTTCGGCAGGGGGAACCGGGGAGCTGTTTTTT
CASSQVSAGGTGELFF
>TRBD2|NA|TRBJ2-3|TRBV27
TGTGCCAGCATGGTCTGGACTAGCGGGAGGGGCTCAGATACGCAGTATTTT
CASMVWTSGRGSDTQYF
>TRBD2|NA|TRBJ2-6|TRBV29-1
TGCAGCGTTGCCGGGGGGGCGAGGTCTGGGGCCAACGTCCTGACTTTC
CSVAGGARSGANVLTF
>NA|NA|TRBJ1-1|TRBV30
TGTGCCTGGAGTGTACAGGGGAACACTGAAGCTTTCTTT
CAWSVQGNTEAFF
>TRBD2|NA|TRBJ2-7|TRBV2
TGTGCCAGCAAGTCATATACTAGCGTTCCCGCCGAGCAGTACTTC
CASKSYTSVPAEQYF
>TRBD1|NA|TRBJ2-5|TRBV3-1/TRBV3-2
TGTGCCAGCAGCCAAAGGCCGGGACAGGGGGCTGAGACCCAGTACTTC
CASSQRPGQGAETQYF
>TRBD2|NA|TRBJ2-2|TRBV11-3
TGTGCCAGCAGCTCGGGACTAGCGAGGGGACCGAACACCGGGGAGCTGTTTTTT
CASSSGLARGPNTGELFF
>TRBD1|NA|TRBJ2-7|TRBV11-3
TGTGCCAGCAGCCTGGGAACAGGGGGCTTCTACGAGCAGTACTTC
CASSLGTGGFYEQYF
>TRBD1|NA|TRBJ1-1|TRBV7-3
TGTGCCAGCAGCCTAGACAGGGTTGGTGAAGCTTTCTTT
CASSLDRVGEAFF
>TRBD1|NA|TRBJ1-3|TRBV5-4
TGTGCCAGCAGCTTGTTAGGGGGACAGCAAACTGGAAACACCATATATTTT
CASSLLGGQQTGNTIYF
>NA|NA|TRBJ1-5|TRBV28
TGTGCCAGCAGTCTATCCGGGGGAATCGGCTCATCGGATCAGCCCCAGCATTTT
CASSLSGGIGSSDQPQHF
>NA|NA|TRBJ1-1|TRBV7-9
TGTGCCAGCGGCCCCTGGCCCGGGGGGCACACTGAAGCTTTCTTT
CASGPWPGGHTEAFF
>NA|few|TRBJ2-5|TRBV7-9
TGTGCCAGCAGCTTAAGTAGAGAGACCCAGTACTTC
CASSLSRETQYF
>TRBD2|NA|TRBJ2-1|TRBV7-2
TGTGCCAGCAGCTTACGTAGCGGGAGGGACGATGAGCAGTTCTTC
CASSLRSGRDDEQFF
>NA|NA|TRBJ2-3|TRBV3-1/TRBV3-2
TGTGCCAGCAGCCAAGGTGTCACTCTAACTAGCACAGATACGCAGTATTTT
CASSQGVTLTSTDTQYF
>NA|NA|TRBJ1-6|TRBV10-2
TGCGCCAGCAGTGAGTTCATGGACAGAAATTCACCCCTCCACTTT
CASSEFMDRNSPLHF
>NA|NA|TRBJ2-6|TRBV11-3
TGTGCCAGCAGCCCGGGCTCTGGGGCCAACGTCCTGACTTTC
CASSPGSGANVLTF
>NA|NA|TRBJ1-1|TRBV11-2
TGTGCCAGCAGCTTCACCGGGACACCTAAGAACACTGAAGCTTTCTTT
CASSFTGTPKNTEAFF
>TRBD2|once|TRBJ2-2|TRBV7-7
TGTGCCAGCAGCTTGACTAGCGGGATAGGCGGGGAGCTGTTTTTT
CASSLTSGIGGELFF
>TRBD1|NA|TRBJ2-5|TRBV14
TGTGCCAGCAGTCGACAGGGATCTCCCCACGGAGAGACCCAGTACTTC
CASSRQGSPHGETQYF
>TRBD1|NA|TRBJ1-1|TRBV5-1
TGCGCCAGCAGCTTGGGGCACAGGGGGGTCACTGAAGCTTTCTTT
CASSLGHRGVTEAFF
>NA|NA|TRBJ1-4|TRBV7-8
TGTGCCAGCAGCTACCCGGGGAGAAATGAAAAACTGTTTTTT
CASSYPGRNEKLFF
>NA|NA|TRBJ1-1|TRBV7-6
TGTGCCGAACGGGGCACTGAAGCTTTCTTT
CAERGTEAFF
>TRBD1|NA|TRBJ2-7|TRBV4-1
TGCGCCAGCAGCCAAGAAGGGACAGGGTCCGAGCAGTACTTC
CASSQEGTGSEQYF
>NA|NA|TRBJ2-5|TRBV5-1
TGCGCCAGCAGTCAGGAGGCGCGGGGAGAGACCCAGTACTTC
CASSQEARGETQYF
>TRBD2|NA|TRBJ2-3|TRBV18
TGTGCCAGCTCAAGGGAGGGGCTGGACACAGATACGCAGTATTTT
CASSREGLDTDTQYF
>TRBD2|NA|TRBJ2-3|TRBV28
TGTGCCAGCAGCCTTCCACTAGCGGGAGTTGACACAGATACGCAGTATTTT
CASSLPLAGVDTDTQYF
>NA|NA|TRBJ2-2|TRBV14
TGTGCCAGCAGCCAGAGATTGACAGCCTCGAACACCGGGGAGCTGTTTTTT
CASSQRLTASNTGELFF
>TRBD1|NA|TRBJ2-7|TRBV5-1
TGCGCCAGCAGCCAGGGGTTGACAGGGGGCGCGAGTGAGCAGTACTTC
CASSQGLTGGASEQYF
>TRBD1|NA|TRBJ1-2|TRBV5-1
TGCGCCAGCAGCTTGGCGGGACAGGCGGAAGGTGGCTACACCTTC
CASSLAGQAEGGYTF
>TRBD2|NA|TRBJ2-2|TRBV5-3
TGTGCCAGAAGCTCAGGACTAGCGGGAGGGTGCCCTAGGGACACCGGGGAGCTGTTTTTT
CARSSGLAGGCPRDTGELFF
>TRBD2|NA|TRBJ2-1|TRBV7-9
TGTGCCAGCAGCCGAGCGGGGAATGAGCAGTTCTTC
CASSRAGNEQFF
>TRBD1|few|TRBJ1-5|TRBV28
TGTGCCAGCACCGACCGGGACAGCTATCAGCCCCAGCATTTT
CASTDRDSYQPQHF
>NA|NA|TRBJ2-4|TRBV7-9
TGTGCCAGCAGCTTAGCGTGGGACTGGGACGGGCCCAAAAACATTCAGTACTTC
CASSLAWDWDGPKNIQYF
>TRBD1|NA|TRBJ2-5|TRBV30
TGTGCCTGGAGGGATGCAGGGGGACAAGAGACCCAGTACTTC
CAWRDAGGQETQYF
>TRBD1|NA|TRBJ2-5|TRBV28
TGTGCCAGCAGCTTGGGACAGGGGGCGCGGAAGACCCAGTACTTC
CASSLGQGARKTQYF
>TRBD2|once|TRBJ2-7|TRBV6-2/TRBV6-3
TGTGCCAGCACCCCCGGACGTAGCGGGAGGGTAACCTACGAGCAGTACTTC
CASTPGRSGRVTYEQYF
>NA|NA|TRBJ2-2|TRBV5-1
TGCGCCAGCACGGCACAGGGGAACACCGGGGAGCTGTTTTTT
CASTAQGNTGELFF
>NA|NA|TRBJ1-1|TRBV29-1
TGCAGCGTTGATAAGCAGGCACAGATGAACACTGAAGCTTTCTTT
CSVDKQAQMNTEAFF
>TRBD2|NA|TRBJ2-1|TRBV7-2
TGTGCCAGCAGTATTAGCGGGGCCAATAATGAGCAGTTCTTC
CASSISGANNEQFF
>NA|NA|TRBJ2-1|TRBV19
TGTGCCAGTAGTATAGATGGAGCATACAATGAGCAGTTCTTC
CASSIDGAYNEQFF
>NA|NA|TRBJ2-7|TRBV4-1
TGCGCCAGCAGCCAAGATTTTCGCGGCGCCTCGGCCTACGAGCAGTACTTC
CASSQDFRGASAYEQYF
>NA|NA|TRBJ1-3|TRBV28
TGTGCCAGCAGTTTACCGTGGGCCTCTGGAAACACCATATATTTT
CASSLPWASGNTIYF
>TRBD2|NA|TRBJ2-7|TRBV7-9
TGTGCCAGCAGCCCCTCGGGAGGGAGGAACGAGCAGTACTTC
CASSPSGGRNEQYF
>TRBD2|few|TRBJ2-1|TRBV7-2
TGTGCCAGCAGTTCTCCCGGCCTAGCGGGAGGGTACAATGAGCAGTTCTTC
CASSSPGLAGGYNEQFF
>TRBD1|few|TRBJ1-1|TRBV13
TGTGCCAGCAGCATCGGACAGGTCAACACTGAAGCTTTCTTT
CASSIGQVNTEAFF